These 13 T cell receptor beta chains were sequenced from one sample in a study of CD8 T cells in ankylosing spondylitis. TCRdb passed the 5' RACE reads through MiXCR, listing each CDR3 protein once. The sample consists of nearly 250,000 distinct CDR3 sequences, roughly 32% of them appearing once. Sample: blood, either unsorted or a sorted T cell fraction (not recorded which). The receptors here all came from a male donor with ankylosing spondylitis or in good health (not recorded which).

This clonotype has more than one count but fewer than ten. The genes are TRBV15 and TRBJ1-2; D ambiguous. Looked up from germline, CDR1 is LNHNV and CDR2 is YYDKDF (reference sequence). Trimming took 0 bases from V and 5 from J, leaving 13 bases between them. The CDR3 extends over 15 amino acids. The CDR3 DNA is TGTGCCACCAGCAGAGATAGTGGGTTCGTGTATGGCTACACCTTC. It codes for CATSRDSGFVYGYTF.

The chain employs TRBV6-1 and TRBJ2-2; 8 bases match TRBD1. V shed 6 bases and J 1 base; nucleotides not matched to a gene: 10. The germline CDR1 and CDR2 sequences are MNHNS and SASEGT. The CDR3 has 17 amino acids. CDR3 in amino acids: CASRFFSGTGNTGELFF. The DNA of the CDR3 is TGTGCCAGCAGATTCTTCTCCGGGACAGGGAACACCGGGGAGCTGTTTTTT.

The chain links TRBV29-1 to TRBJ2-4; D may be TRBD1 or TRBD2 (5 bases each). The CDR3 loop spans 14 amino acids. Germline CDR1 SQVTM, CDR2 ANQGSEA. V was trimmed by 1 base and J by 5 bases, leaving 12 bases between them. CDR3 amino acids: CSVEVGTRENIQYF. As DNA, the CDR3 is TGCAGCGTTGAAGTCGGGACCCGAGAAAACATTCAGTACTTC.

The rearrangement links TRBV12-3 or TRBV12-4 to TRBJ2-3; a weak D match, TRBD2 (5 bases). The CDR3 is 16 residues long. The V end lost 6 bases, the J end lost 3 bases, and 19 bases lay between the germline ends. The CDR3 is CASSPPGLPATDTQYF. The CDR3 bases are TGTGCCAGCAGCCCCCCAGGACTCCCGGCGACAGATACGCAGTATTTT.

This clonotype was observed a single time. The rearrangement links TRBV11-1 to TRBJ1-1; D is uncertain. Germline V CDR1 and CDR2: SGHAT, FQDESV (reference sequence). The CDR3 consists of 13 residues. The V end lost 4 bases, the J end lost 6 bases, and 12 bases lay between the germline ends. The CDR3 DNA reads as TGTGCCAGCAGCTACGTCTCGGGGTCTGAAGCTTTCTTT. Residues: CASSYVSGSEAFF.

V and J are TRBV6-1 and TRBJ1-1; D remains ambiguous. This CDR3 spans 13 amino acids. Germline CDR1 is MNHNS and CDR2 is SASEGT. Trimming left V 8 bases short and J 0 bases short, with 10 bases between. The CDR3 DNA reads TGTGCCAGCTCCCAGGTCTTGAACACTGAAGCTTTCTTT. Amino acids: CASSQVLNTEAFF.

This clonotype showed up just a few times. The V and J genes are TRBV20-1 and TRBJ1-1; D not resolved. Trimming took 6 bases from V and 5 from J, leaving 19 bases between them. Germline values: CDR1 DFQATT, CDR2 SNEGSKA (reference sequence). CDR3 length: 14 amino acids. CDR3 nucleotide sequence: TGCAGTGCAATACCGGGTCTTCGAGGGACTGAAGCTTTCTTT. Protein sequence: CSAIPGLRGTEAFF.

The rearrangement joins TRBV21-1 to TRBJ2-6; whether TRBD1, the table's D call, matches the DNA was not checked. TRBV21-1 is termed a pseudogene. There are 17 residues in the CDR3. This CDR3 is CASTWDRAFSGANVLTF. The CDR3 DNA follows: TGTGCCAGCACCTGGGACAGGGCGTTCTCTGGGGCCAACGTCCTGACTTTC.

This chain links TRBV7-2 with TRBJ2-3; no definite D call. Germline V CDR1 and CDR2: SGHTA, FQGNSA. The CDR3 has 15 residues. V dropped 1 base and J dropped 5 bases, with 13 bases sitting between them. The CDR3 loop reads CASSLVALPRDTQYF. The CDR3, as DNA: TGTGCCAGCAGCTTAGTTGCCCTACCCAGAGATACGCAGTATTTT.

The CDR3 coding sequence is TGCAGTGCTAGAGATGGGCGGGACAATGAGCAGTTCTTC. Translation: CSARDGRDNEQFF. The chain combines TRBV20-1 with TRBJ2-1; tentative D call: TRBD2 (5 bases). This CDR3 spans 13 amino acids. Trimming stripped 0 bases from V and 5 bases from J, with 8 bases between. Per the germline V gene, CDR1 is DFQATT and CDR2 is SNEGSKA (reference sequence).

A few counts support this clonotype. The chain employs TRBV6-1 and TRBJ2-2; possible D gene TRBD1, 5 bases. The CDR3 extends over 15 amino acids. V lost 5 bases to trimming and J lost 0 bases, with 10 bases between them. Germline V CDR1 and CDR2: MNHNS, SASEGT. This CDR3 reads CASSKQATNTGELFF. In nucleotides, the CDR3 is TGTGCCAGCAGTAAACAGGCAACGAACACCGGGGAGCTGTTTTTT.

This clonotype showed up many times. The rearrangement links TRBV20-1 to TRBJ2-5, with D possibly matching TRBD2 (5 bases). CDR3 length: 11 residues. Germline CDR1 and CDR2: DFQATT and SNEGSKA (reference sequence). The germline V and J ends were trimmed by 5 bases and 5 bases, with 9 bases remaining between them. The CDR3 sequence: CSAPSMETQYF. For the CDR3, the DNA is TGCAGTGCTCCTAGCATGGAGACCCAGTACTTC.

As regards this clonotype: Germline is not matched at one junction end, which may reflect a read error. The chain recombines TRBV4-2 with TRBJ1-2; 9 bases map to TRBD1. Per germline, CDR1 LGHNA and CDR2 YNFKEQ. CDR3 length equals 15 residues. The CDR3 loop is CSSSPGDREGYGYTF. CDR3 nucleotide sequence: TGTTCCAGCAGCCCAGGGGACAGGGAAGGGTACGGCTACACCTTC.